This T cell receptor beta chain was obtained from a study of identical twins. Each CDR3 protein gets one entry after TCRdb re-called the 5' RACE reads with MiXCR. Here the sample spans 1.5 million to 2 million distinct CDR3 sequences, less than 40% being singletons. The CDR3 totals 13 residues. Germline CDR1 DFQATT, CDR2 SNEGSKA (reference sequence). The J segment lost 3 bases and the V segment lost 4 bases, leaving 3 bases of the junction unmatched. Study outcomes and limitations: Cord blood beta clonotypes that were abundant carried fewer insertions, and memory repertoires showed no such trend.

This clonotype was found a few times. The antigen is undetermined. Sequencing was carried out using cord blood. The chain carries TRBV20-1 and TRBJ2-5; 9 positions agree with TRBD1. This sequence originates from a newborn girl in good health. The CDR3 sequence: CSATRTGEETQYF. As DNA, the CDR3 is TGCAGTGCTACCCGGACAGGGGAAGAGACCCAGTACTTC.